These 30 T cell receptor beta chains were sequenced from one sample in a study of shared clonotypes between healthy human individuals (dated by TCRdb to the early 2020s). The library came from the immunoSEQ multiplex PCR assay. TCRdb provides this immuneACCESS table in a form limited to in-frame rearrangements. Some clones are lacking; in checked studies, under half of them reflect an unresolved V gene, and why the rest are absent is not known. The sample yields about 1,800,000 clones; around 96% were counted once. The biggest ten clones account for roughly 1% of the sample. CD8 naive samples were obtained by positive selection for CCR7 among CD45RO-negative cells, yielding a CD45RA+CCR7+ population from which TemRA cells were excluded. The sample was naive CD8+ T cells sorted from blood. The sample's cell subset or site label, in plain terms: CD45RA+CCR7+. The origin of the receptors is a young man in good health.

The chain carries TRBV7-9 and TRBJ1-6; D might be TRBD1 (5 bases). CDR3 length equals 14 residues. V lost 4 bases to trimming and J lost 5 bases, with 9 bases between them. Germline V gene data show CDR1 as SEHNR and CDR2 as FQNEAQ (reference sequence). Here the CDR3 DNA reads TGTGCCAGCAGCTCAGGGAGCGATAATTCACCCCTCCACTTT. Translation: CASSSGSDNSPLHF.

This chain uses TRBV9 with TRBJ2-2; the D is unclear. In germline, CDR1 is SGDLS, CDR2 YYNGEE. V was trimmed by 0 bases and J by 0 bases, leaving 9 bases between them. The CDR3 spans 16 residues. In DNA form, the CDR3 reads TGTGCCAGCAGCGTAGTAATGGGGTCGAACACCGGGGAGCTGTTTTTT. It specifies CASSVVMGSNTGELFF.

The chain uses TRBV2 and TRBJ1-5, with D tentatively TRBD1 (5 bases). Trimming removed 1 base at V and 5 bases at J, with 15 bases between. The CDR3 contains 16 residues. Looked up from germline, CDR1 is SNHLY and CDR2 is FYNNEI. CDR3 in DNA: TGTGCCAGCAGTGAAGGGAGAACAGGACTCGATCAGCCCCAGCATTTT. It translates to CASSEGRTGLDQPQHF.

This chain joins TRBV19 and TRBJ2-7; tentatively, D is TRBD2 (5 bases). With 9 bases removed from V and 0 bases from J, the gap between germline ends came to 12 bases. Germline loops: CDR1 LNHDA, CDR2 SQIVND (reference sequence). This CDR3 comprises 13 residues. For the CDR3, the DNA is TGTGCCAGCTCCGACTACCTCTCCTACGAGCAGTACTTC. This translates into CASSDYLSYEQYF.

The rearrangement uses TRBV6-1 and TRBJ1-3; D is undetermined. The CDR3 covers 13 residues. Germline values: CDR1 MNHNS, CDR2 SASEGT. The V and J ends lost 0 bases and 4 bases respectively, with 4 bases between them. Here the CDR3 reads CASSEALGNTIYF. The DNA for the CDR3 is TGTGCCAGCAGTGAAGCACTGGGAAACACCATATATTTT.

About this clone itself: The same CDR3 is also encoded by other DNA sequences in this sample. V gene TRBV4-1 combines with J gene TRBJ2-7; D is unclear. The CDR3 has 13 amino acids. The germline gives CDR1 MGHRA, CDR2 YSYEKL. V was trimmed by 4 bases and J by 4 bases, leaving 11 bases between them. DNA of the CDR3: TGCGCCAGCAGCCCCGACCCGACTTACGAGCAGTACTTC. It translates to CASSPDPTYEQYF.

The chain uses TRBV4-1 and TRBJ2-2; D remains ambiguous. Germline V CDR1 and CDR2: MGHRA, YSYEKL. Trimming cost V 0 bases and J 7 bases, with 9 bases left between them. This CDR3 has 14 amino acids. In nucleotides, the CDR3 is TGCGCCAGCAGCCAAGAACAGACGGTCGGGGAGCTGTTTTTT. Its protein is CASSQEQTVGELFF.

Turning to this clone: A read error may explain this, as a much larger clone is one base away. V usage is TRBV7-2 and J usage is TRBJ2-7, with 9 bases that match TRBD1. This CDR3 contains 15 residues. The germline V gene encodes CDR1 SGHTA and CDR2 FQGNSA. With V trimmed by 5 bases and J by 2 bases, 7 bases remained unmatched. The CDR3 nucleotides read TGTGCCAGCAGCCTATCTGGGACAGGGACCTACGAGCAGTACTTC. This translates into CASSLSGTGTYEQYF.

The rearrangement links TRBV19 to TRBJ2-7; a weak D match, TRBD2 (5 bases). This CDR3 comprises 11 residues. V lost 9 bases to trimming and J lost 3 bases, with 9 bases between them. Germline lookup yields CDR1 LNHDA and CDR2 SQIVND (reference sequence). The chain's CDR3 is CASHGGYEQYF. DNA for the CDR3: TGTGCCAGCCATGGAGGCTACGAGCAGTACTTC. The full variable domain, rest sourced from reference TRBV19 and TRBJ2-7, is DGGITQSPKYLFRKEGQNVTLSCEQNLNHDAMYWYRQDPGQGLRLIYYSQIVNDFQKGDIAEGYSVSREKKESFPLTVTSAQKNPTAFYLCASHGGYEQYFGPGTRLTVT.

This rearrangement joins TRBV4-3 to TRBJ1-4, with 7 positions matching TRBD1. Trimming removed 2 bases from V and 6 bases from J; junction bases left unmatched: 3. CDR1 and CDR2 (germline): LGHNA, YSLEER. The length of the CDR3 is 14 residues. The CDR3 sequence is CASSQPGQYEKLFF. The CDR3, as DNA: TGCGCCAGCAGCCAACCGGGACAGTATGAAAAACTGTTTTTT.

The chain is built from TRBV4-1 and TRBJ2-3; D remains unclear. This CDR3 spans 15 amino acids. Trimming shortened V by 0 bases and J by 4 bases, and 11 bases separated the two germline ends. Germline V lookup: CDR1 MGHRA, CDR2 YSYEKL. The CDR3 loop reads CASSQDELGADTQYF. As DNA, the CDR3 is TGCGCCAGCAGCCAAGATGAGCTAGGAGCAGATACGCAGTATTTT.

The chain combines TRBV6-6 with TRBJ2-1, with D tentatively TRBD2 (7 bases). From germline, CDR1 is MNHNY and CDR2 SVGAGI (reference sequence). The germline V and J ends were trimmed by 2 bases and 6 bases, with 11 bases remaining between them. This CDR3 spans 14 amino acids. The DNA of the CDR3 is TGTGCCAGCAGTTACGAGGCGGGGGCCAATGAGCAGTTCTTC. Amino acids: CASSYEAGANEQFF.

The chain recombines TRBV6-5 with TRBJ2-4, with D hard to call. The CDR3 runs to 13 residues. The germline CDR1 and CDR2 sequences are MNHEY and SVGAGI. Trimming removed 0 bases at V and 16 bases at J, with 16 bases between. CDR3 sequence (DNA): TGTGCCAGCAGTTACTCGCTCGCCCAAGTCCCCTACTTC. This gives the protein CASSYSLAQVPYF.

The V gene is TRBV6-5, the J gene TRBJ2-5; 7 bases match TRBD2. V lost 4 bases and J lost 1; bases outside the gene matches: 6. Germline V CDR1 and CDR2: MNHEY, SVGAGI. CDR3 length: 15 amino acids. The CDR3 bases are TGTGCCAGCAGTTCGGGGGAGGGCCTCCAAGAGACCCAGTACTTC. It specifies CASSSGEGLQETQYF.

The sample holds a few counts of this clone. The chain carries TRBV5-4 and TRBJ1-5; maybe TRBD1 (5 bases). This CDR3 has 13 amino acids. V was trimmed by 4 bases and J by 5 bases, leaving 10 bases between them. Germline V gene data show CDR1 as SGHNT and CDR2 as YYREEE (reference sequence). CDR3 region: CASSLGVDQPQHF. Written as DNA, the CDR3 is TGTGCCAGCAGCCTGGGGGTGGATCAGCCCCAGCATTTT.

The chain links TRBV5-1 to TRBJ2-2, with TRBD1 identical over 7 bases. Germline loops: CDR1 SGHRS, CDR2 YFSETQ. V was clipped by 5 bases and J by 0 bases; unmatched bases: 10. The CDR3 is 17 amino acids. DNA of the CDR3: TGCGCCAGCAGAGTGACAGGGATCTCGTCGAACACCGGGGAGCTGTTTTTT. Translated: CASRVTGISSNTGELFF.

The rearrangement uses TRBV30 and TRBJ2-1, with unresolved D. Germline lookup yields CDR1 GTSNPN and CDR2 SVGIG (reference sequence). The CDR3 is 12 amino acids. V lost 2 bases and J 6 bases, leaving 8 bases between the germline ends. CDR3 sequence reads: CAWSLKSNEQFF. CDR3 nucleotides: TGTGCCTGGAGTCTTAAAAGCAATGAGCAGTTCTTC.

The V gene is TRBV4-1, the J gene TRBJ1-3; TRBD1 is a possible D gene (5 bases). The CDR3 sequence is 15 residues long. The V gene lost 1 base and the J gene lost 8 bases, with 15 bases spanning the gap. Germline loops: CDR1 MGHRA, CDR2 YSYEKL. CDR3 coding DNA: TGCGCCAGCAGCCAAGTAAACAGGCTAGCGGACACCATATATTTT. Translation: CASSQVNRLADTIYF.

The V and J genes are TRBV7-2 and TRBJ1-5; D is possibly TRBD1 (6 bases). Germline CDR1 SGHTA, CDR2 FQGNSA. The CDR3 runs to 16 residues. V dropped 0 bases and J dropped 6 bases, with 15 bases sitting between them. CDR3: CASSLAGQGTSQPQHF. The DNA of the CDR3 is TGTGCCAGCAGCTTAGCCGGTCAGGGGACGAGTCAGCCCCAGCATTTT.

A remark on this clone: This same CDR3 is encoded by further DNA sequences in the sample. The chain is built from TRBV15 and TRBJ1-5; possibly TRBD1 for D (5 bases). With 0 bases removed from V and 5 bases from J, the gap between germline ends came to 11 bases. The V gene's germline CDR1 is LNHNV and CDR2 YYDKDF (reference sequence). There are 15 residues in the CDR3. The CDR3, as DNA: TGTGCCACCAGCAGAGATAGGGGTTTATATCAGCCCCAGCATTTT. Translated: CATSRDRGLYQPQHF.

Remarks on this clone: Distinct nucleotide sequences in the sample also encode this CDR3. The J gene is TRBJ1-5, the V gene TRBV2; TRBD1 aligns across 9 bases. V was pared by 4 bases and J by 4 bases, with 2 bases of the junction left unmatched. This CDR3 spans 14 amino acids. Germline V lookup: CDR1 SNHLY, CDR2 FYNNEI. This CDR3 reads CASSGGQGNQPQHF. In nucleotides, the CDR3 is TGTGCCAGCAGTGGTGGACAGGGGAATCAGCCCCAGCATTTT.

This clone is a singleton in its sample. This chain uses TRBV19 with TRBJ1-2; D not resolved. The V gene lost 1 base and the J gene lost 2 bases, with 11 bases spanning the gap. Germline lookup yields CDR1 LNHDA and CDR2 SQIVND (reference sequence). CDR3 length: 15 amino acids. CDR3 in amino acids: CASSIAFLGNYGYTF. For the CDR3, the DNA is TGTGCCAGTAGTATAGCTTTTCTGGGGAACTATGGCTACACCTTC.

The J gene is TRBJ2-7, the V gene TRBV6-1, with 7 bases aligning to TRBD1. The CDR3 is made up of 16 amino acids. The junction had 14 bases not matched to a gene; V was cut back by 3 bases and J by 6 bases. Germline V CDR1 and CDR2: MNHNS, SASEGT. CDR3: CASSEGQPRFSSEQYF. The CDR3 region has the DNA TGTGCCAGCAGTGAGGGACAGCCCCGTTTCTCTAGCGAGCAGTACTTC.

J is TRBJ2-3 and V is TRBV7-8; possible D gene TRBD2, 5 bases. CDR3 length equals 16 residues. V was shortened by 5 bases and J by 6 bases, with 21 bases between the two germline ends. Germline CDR1 reads SGHVS; CDR2 reads FQNEAQ. In nucleotides, the CDR3 is TGTGCCAGCAGCCCTAGTCGGCCTACTCCGGGGGATACGCAGTATTTT. It specifies CASSPSRPTPGDTQYF.

The chain has TRBV6-5 and TRBJ2-1; D is ambiguous. This CDR3 has 15 amino acids. Germline V gene data show CDR1 as MNHEY and CDR2 as SVGAGI. The V end was cut by 0 bases, the J end by 5 bases, with 11 bases between. This chain's CDR3 is CASSYSTASNNEQFF. The CDR3 DNA reads TGTGCCAGCAGTTACTCGACCGCCAGTAACAATGAGCAGTTCTTC.

CDR3 region: CASRTGNEKLFF. DNA for the CDR3: TGTGCCAGCCGGACAGGGAATGAAAAACTGTTTTTT. V is TRBV2 and J is TRBJ1-4; 8 bases match TRBD1. V trimming: 8 bases; J trimming: 5 bases; junction bases outside the gene matches: 1. This CDR3 has 12 amino acids. CDR1 and CDR2 from the germline V gene are SNHLY and FYNNEI.

The table lists this clone with a count of one. This chain uses TRBV6-5 with TRBJ1-6; D unresolved. The CDR3 loop spans 12 amino acids. Trimming stripped 8 bases from V and 6 bases from J, with 8 bases between. CDR1 and CDR2 from the germline V gene are MNHEY and SVGAGI. In DNA, the CDR3 is TGTGCCAGCGGGCCAGCTAATTCACCCCTCCACTTT. Its protein product is CASGPANSPLHF.

The V gene is TRBV29-1, the J gene TRBJ2-7; D is perhaps TRBD2 (5 bases). Germline values: CDR1 SQVTM, CDR2 ANQGSEA. V was trimmed by 4 bases and J by 3 bases, leaving 16 bases between them. The CDR3 spans 14 residues. The CDR3 sequence is CSVGGPHGVYEQYF. CDR3 nucleotide sequence: TGCAGCGTTGGAGGTCCCCACGGGGTCTACGAGCAGTACTTC.

The table lists this clone with a count of one. This sample also contains other DNA sequences that code for the same CDR3. The J gene is TRBJ2-7, the V gene TRBV6-6, with a possible D match to TRBD2 (6 bases). CDR1 MNHNY and CDR2 SVGAGI come from the germline V gene (reference sequence). V was trimmed by 2 bases and J by 4 bases, leaving 12 bases between them. This CDR3 has 14 amino acids. CDR3 residues: CASSYGGGSYEQYF. CDR3 DNA: TGTGCCAGCAGTTACGGTGGGGGGAGTTACGAGCAGTACTTC.

The J gene is TRBJ2-2, the V gene TRBV4-3; perhaps D is TRBD1 or TRBD2 (5 bases each). Per the germline V gene, CDR1 is LGHNA and CDR2 is YSLEER. The CDR3 is made up of 16 amino acids. V was cut by 3 bases and J by 2 bases, with 13 bases left in between. CDR3: CASSHTPGLNTGELFF. The CDR3, as DNA: TGCGCCAGCAGCCATACTCCGGGGCTAAACACCGGGGAGCTGTTTTTT.